The source of this T cell receptor (beta chain) is a study of blood T cell repertoires in COVID-19. Study processing details: Nucleated cell counts were estimated from reference gene primer amplification. Clones were read by immunoSEQ multiplex PCR, and TCRdb kept only the in-frame ones, dropping some. That table is the source of V, J and clone size, and D and trimming were worked out from the DNA. The repertoire has roughly 200,000 clones, roughly 83% of them found once; the top ten carry roughly 5.7%. Trimming left V 2 bases short and J 7 bases short, with 8 bases between. Germline loops: CDR1 GTSNPN, CDR2 SVGIG (reference sequence). The CDR3 extends over 11 amino acids. One Seattle source followed patients from active infection through their disease course.

This rearrangement joins TRBV30 to TRBJ1-1; D gene unclear. The clonotype comes from a woman between 40 and 55 years old with COVID-19, enrolled during active disease. The specimen was peripheral blood. The CDR3 DNA reads TGTGCCTGGAGTAGTTCGGTTGAAGCTTTCTTT. Translated: CAWSSSVEAFF. Supplemented by reference TRBV30 and TRBJ1-1, the full variable domain reads SQTIHQWPATLVQPVGSPLSLECTVEGTSNPNLYWYRQAAGRGLQLLFYSVGIGQISSEVPQNLSASRPQDRQFILSSKKLLLSDSGFYLCAWSSSVEAFFGQGTRLTVV.